This TCR beta chain emerged from a study of blood T cell repertoires in COVID-19 (dated by TCRdb to the early 2020s). About the investigation overall: The collaborator samples originated in the United States, Italy and Spain and spanned the acute and convalescent phases of COVID-19. The prospective study material was composed of cDNA or gDNA derived from T cells, B-cell-depleted T cells, or PBMCs. Deeply sampled blood TCRbeta repertoires from subjects exposed to, actively infected with, or recovered from COVID-19 were included in the dataset. A freely available public database, intended as a resource for researchers studying the immune response to SARS-CoV-2, is where the repertoires were released. The samples were drawn from the first 160 participants of the ongoing ImmuneRACE study and from 1,254 subjects provided by 6 global collaborators. Nearly every sample came with metadata listing a de-identified subject ID, COVID-19 status, age in years and sex. Where HLA class I and class II types were available, the types were taken from metadata supplied by the sample provider, not from assay-based typing. Broad study findings and their caveats: Clinical and demographic metadata were provided uncurated, with the amount varying by source and participant.

From its cysteine to its phenylalanine, the CDR3 spans 17 amino acids. This entry keeps only the CDR3 DNA: 51 bases, framed from base 1. From the germline V gene, CDR1 is MNHNS and CDR2 is SASEGT. The V end gives up 2 bases and the J end 5 bases, leaving 12 bases in the junction not matched to a gene. At one collaborating source in Seattle, patients were enrolled during active infection and were followed longitudinally through the course of disease. Each collaborating institution followed its own protocols to collect whole blood in K2EDTA tubes. Collaborator samples were shipped for TCRbeta analysis as frozen whole blood, isolated PBMCs, or DNA extracted from either sample type. Concerning this clone itself: It has no known antigen specificity. No base qualities exist here, and no much larger clone lies one base off it.

TCRbeta CDR3 regions were amplified from genomic DNA by means of the immunoSEQ Assay, a bias-controlled multiplex PCR. In the paper's pipeline: The number of nucleated cells in each sample was estimated by amplification of reference gene primers within the assay. Sequence reads were collapsed and filtered to measure the absolute abundance of every unique TCRbeta CDR3 rearrangement. For each sample, productive Simpson clonality was calculated as the square root of Simpson's diversity index across productive rearrangements. TCRdb carries this immuneACCESS record with in-frame sequences only. Its versions omit some clonotypes, under half of them owing to an unresolved V gene in the studies checked, with the rest unexplained. That table gives V, J and clone size, and the DNA gave D and trimming. For this sample the table gives about 160,000 clones, of which 79% were detected only once. The ten largest clones add up to around 8% of the sample.

The chain joins TRBV6-1 to TRBJ2-5; 9 bases in between match TRBD2. The receptor was derived from a woman aged 55-70 years with COVID-19, enrolled during active disease. The sequenced material came from peripheral blood. The sequenced DNA: TGTGCCAGCAGTGAAAGACGTCTGGCGGGGGGGTTCGAGACCCAGTACTTC. This encodes CASSERRLAGGFETQYF.